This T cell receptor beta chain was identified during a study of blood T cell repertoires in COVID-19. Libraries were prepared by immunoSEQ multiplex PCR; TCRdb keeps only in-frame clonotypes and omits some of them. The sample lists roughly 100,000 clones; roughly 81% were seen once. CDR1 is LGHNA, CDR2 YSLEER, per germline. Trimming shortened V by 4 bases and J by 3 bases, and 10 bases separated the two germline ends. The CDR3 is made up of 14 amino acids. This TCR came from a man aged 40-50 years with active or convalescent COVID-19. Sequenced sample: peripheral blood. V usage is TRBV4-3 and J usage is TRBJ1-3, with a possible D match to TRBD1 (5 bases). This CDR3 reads CASSPEGVGNTIYF. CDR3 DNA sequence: TGCGCCAGCAGCCCGGAAGGGGTTGGAAACACCATATATTTT.